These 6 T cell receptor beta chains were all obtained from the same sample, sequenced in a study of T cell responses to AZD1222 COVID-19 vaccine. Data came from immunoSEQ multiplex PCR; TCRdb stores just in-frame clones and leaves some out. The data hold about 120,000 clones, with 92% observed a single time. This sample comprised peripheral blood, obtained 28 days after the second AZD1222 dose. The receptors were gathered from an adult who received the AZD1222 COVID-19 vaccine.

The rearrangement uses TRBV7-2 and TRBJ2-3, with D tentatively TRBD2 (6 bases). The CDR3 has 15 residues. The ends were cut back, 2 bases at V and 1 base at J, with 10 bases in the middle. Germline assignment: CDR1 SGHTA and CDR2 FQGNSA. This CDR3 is CASSLWASGTDTQYF. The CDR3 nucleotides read TGTGCCAGCAGCTTATGGGCTAGCGGCACAGATACGCAGTATTTT.

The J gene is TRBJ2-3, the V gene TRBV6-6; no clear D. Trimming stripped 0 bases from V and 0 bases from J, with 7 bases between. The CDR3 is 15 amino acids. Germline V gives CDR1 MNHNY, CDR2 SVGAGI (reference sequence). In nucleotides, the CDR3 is TGTGCCAGCAGTTACTCGATCGGGAGCACAGATACGCAGTATTTT. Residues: CASSYSIGSTDTQYF.

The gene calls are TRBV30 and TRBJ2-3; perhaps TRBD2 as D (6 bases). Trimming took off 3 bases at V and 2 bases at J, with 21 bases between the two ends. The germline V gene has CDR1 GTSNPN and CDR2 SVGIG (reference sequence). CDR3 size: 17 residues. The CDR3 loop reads CAWSLIPPGLLTDTQYF. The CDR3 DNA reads TGTGCCTGGAGCCTCATTCCTCCGGGACTTCTCACAGATACGCAGTATTTT.

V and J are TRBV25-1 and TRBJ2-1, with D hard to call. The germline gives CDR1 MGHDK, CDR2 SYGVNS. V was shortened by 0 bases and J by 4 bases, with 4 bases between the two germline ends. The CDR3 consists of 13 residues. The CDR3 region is CASSEYPYNEQFF. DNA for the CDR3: TGTGCCAGCAGTGAATATCCATACAATGAGCAGTTCTTC.

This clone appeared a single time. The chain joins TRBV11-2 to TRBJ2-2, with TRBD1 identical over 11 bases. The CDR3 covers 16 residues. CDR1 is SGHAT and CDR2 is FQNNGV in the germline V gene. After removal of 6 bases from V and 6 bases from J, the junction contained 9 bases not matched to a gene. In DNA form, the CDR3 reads TGTGCCAGCAGTTCATTTCGGGACAGGGGGGCCGGGGAGCTGTTTTTT. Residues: CASSSFRDRGAGELFF.

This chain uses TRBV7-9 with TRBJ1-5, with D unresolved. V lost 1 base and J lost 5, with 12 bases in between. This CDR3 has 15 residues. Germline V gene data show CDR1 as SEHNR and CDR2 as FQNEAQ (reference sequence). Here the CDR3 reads CASSLGGMSDQPQHF. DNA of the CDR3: TGTGCCAGCAGCTTAGGCGGGATGAGCGATCAGCCCCAGCATTTT.